One T cell receptor (beta chain) is described in this entry. How the authors handled the data: Estimates of nucleated cell counts were drawn from the amplification of reference gene primers. Clones were read by immunoSEQ multiplex PCR, and TCRdb kept only the in-frame ones, dropping some. The V and J calls and clone size were taken over from that table, and D and trimming were inferred from the DNA. Altogether approximately 97,000 clones are present, over 65% being singletons, with the ten largest covering roughly 4.1%. This sample was taken from a study of blood T cell repertoires in COVID-19. Across the study: Samples representing acute and convalescent COVID-19 were sourced from the United States, Italy and Spain. The cDNA or gDNA used as material had been derived from T cells, B-cell-depleted T cells, or PBMCs.

Germline-derived CDR1 and CDR2 are SGHNT and YENEEA. This CDR3 is 15 amino acids long. Losses at the gene ends were 4 bases for V and 1 base for J; bases not matched to a gene: 4. V usage is TRBV11-3 and J usage is TRBJ1-1; 9 nucleotides match TRBD1. The sequenced sample consisted of peripheral blood. The TCR was taken from a human donor in a cohort sampled during active COVID-19. The CDR3 spells CASSSVGQGNTEAFF. The CDR3 bases are TGTGCCAGCAGCTCTGTGGGACAGGGGAACACTGAAGCTTTCTTT. Based on the CDR3 plus reference TRBV11-3 and TRBJ1-1, the full variable domain is EAGVVQSPRYKIIEKKQPVAFWCNPISGHNTLYWYLQNLGQGPELLIRYENEEAVDDSQLPKDRFSAERLKGVDSTLKIQPAELGDSAVYLCASSSVGQGNTEAFFGQGTRLTVV.